The 4 T cell receptor beta chains presented below share a single source sample, sequenced in a study of T cells in Graves' hyperthyroidism and ophthalmopathy. There were TCR beta CDR3 regions amplified from RNA transcripts. During a first-round RT-PCR of the TCR CDR3, the HTBI primer set was used. TCRdb reprocessed the multiplex PCR reads with MiXCR, giving one entry per CDR3 protein. This table holds about 350,000 distinct CDR3 sequences, around 15% found once. Input material: blood. The receptors here all came from a woman in her sixties with Graves' ophthalmopathy.

In its sample, this clonotype was seen many times. The V call is TRBV7-9, the J call TRBJ2-1; 8 bases are a match to TRBD2. Trimming removed 5 bases from V and 4 bases from J; junction bases left unmatched: 10. The germline V gene encodes CDR1 SEHNR and CDR2 FQNEAQ (reference sequence). CDR3 length equals 16 residues. The CDR3 sequence is CASSIPGRAGYNEQFF. The CDR3 DNA reads TGTGCCAGCAGCATCCCCGGGAGGGCCGGTTACAATGAGCAGTTCTTC.

This clonotype was observed a few times. The chain is built from TRBV7-3 and TRBJ1-6; maybe TRBD1 (6 bases). V shed 1 base and J shed 4 bases, with 14 bases lying between them. The germline gives CDR1 SGHTA, CDR2 FQGTGA. CDR3 length: 17 residues. DNA of the CDR3: TGTGCCAGCAGCTTAAGGGCAGGGGATCCATATAATTCACCCCTCCACTTT. Translated, it gives CASSLRAGDPYNSPLHF.

There are many counts of this clonotype. As DNA, the CDR3 is TGTGCCAGCAGCTCTCAGGACCCGAGGATTTCCTACGAGCAGTACTTC. Translated, it gives CASSSQDPRISYEQYF. This sequence joins TRBV7-2 and TRBJ2-7; D is uncertain. Looked up from germline, CDR1 is SGHTA and CDR2 is FQGNSA. Trimming pared 4 bases from V and 1 base from J, leaving 17 bases between. The CDR3 extends over 16 amino acids.

The chain combines TRBV30 with TRBJ1-6; possibly TRBD1 for D (5 bases). Germline values: CDR1 GTSNPN, CDR2 SVGIG (reference sequence). The germline V and J ends were trimmed by 6 bases and 6 bases, with 15 bases remaining between them. The length of the CDR3 is 14 residues. Here the CDR3 DNA reads TGTGCCTGTCGCTTGGGACGGAGTAATTCACCCCTCCACTTT. The encoded protein is CACRLGRSNSPLHF.